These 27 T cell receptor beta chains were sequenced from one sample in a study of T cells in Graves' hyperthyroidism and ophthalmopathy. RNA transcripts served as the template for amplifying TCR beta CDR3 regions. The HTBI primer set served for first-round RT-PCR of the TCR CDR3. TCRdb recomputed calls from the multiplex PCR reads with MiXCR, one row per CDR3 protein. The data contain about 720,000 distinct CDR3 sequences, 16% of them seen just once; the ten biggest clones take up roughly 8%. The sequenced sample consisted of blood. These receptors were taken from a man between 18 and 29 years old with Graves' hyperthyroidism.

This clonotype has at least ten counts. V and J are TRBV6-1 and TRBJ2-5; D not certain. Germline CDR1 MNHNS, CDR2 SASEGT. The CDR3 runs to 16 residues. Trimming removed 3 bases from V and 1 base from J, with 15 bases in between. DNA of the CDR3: TGTGCCAGCAGTGACCCGTGGCGACCGGGCCAAGAGACCCAGTACTTC. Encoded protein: CASSDPWRPGQETQYF.

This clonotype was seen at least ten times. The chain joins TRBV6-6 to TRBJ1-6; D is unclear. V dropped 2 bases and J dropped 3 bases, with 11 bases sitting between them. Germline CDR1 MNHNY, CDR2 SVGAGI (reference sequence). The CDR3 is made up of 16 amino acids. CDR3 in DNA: TGTGCCAGCAGTTACCTGGGCTCCGACTATAATTCACCCCTCCACTTT. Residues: CASSYLGSDYNSPLHF.

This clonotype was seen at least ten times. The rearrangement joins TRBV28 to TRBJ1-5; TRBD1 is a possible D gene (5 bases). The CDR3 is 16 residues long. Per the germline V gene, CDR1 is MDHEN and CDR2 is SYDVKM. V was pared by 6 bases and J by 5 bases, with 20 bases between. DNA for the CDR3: TGTGCCAGCAGGTCACTCTTTGACAGAGGCCATCAGCCCCAGCATTTT. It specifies CASRSLFDRGHQPQHF.

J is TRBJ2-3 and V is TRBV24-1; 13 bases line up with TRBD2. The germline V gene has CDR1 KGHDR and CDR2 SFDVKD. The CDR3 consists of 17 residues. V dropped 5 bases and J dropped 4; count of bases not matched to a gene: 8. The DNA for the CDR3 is TGTGCCACCAGTGGTCTTCAACTAGCGGGAGGGCCAGATACGCAGTATTTT. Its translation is CATSGLQLAGGPDTQYF.

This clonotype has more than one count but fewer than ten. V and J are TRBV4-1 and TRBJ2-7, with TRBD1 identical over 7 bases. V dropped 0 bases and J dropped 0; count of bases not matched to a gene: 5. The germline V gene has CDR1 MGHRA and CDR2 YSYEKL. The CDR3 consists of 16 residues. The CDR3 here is CASSQDIGTVSYEQYF. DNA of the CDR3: TGCGCCAGCAGCCAAGATATTGGGACAGTCTCCTACGAGCAGTACTTC.

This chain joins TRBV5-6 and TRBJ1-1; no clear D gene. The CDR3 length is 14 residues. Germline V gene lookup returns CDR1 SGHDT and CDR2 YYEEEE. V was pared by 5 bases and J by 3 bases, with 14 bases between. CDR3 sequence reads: CASRAAGWDTEAFF. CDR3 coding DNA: TGTGCCAGCAGAGCCGCGGGGTGGGACACTGAAGCTTTCTTT.

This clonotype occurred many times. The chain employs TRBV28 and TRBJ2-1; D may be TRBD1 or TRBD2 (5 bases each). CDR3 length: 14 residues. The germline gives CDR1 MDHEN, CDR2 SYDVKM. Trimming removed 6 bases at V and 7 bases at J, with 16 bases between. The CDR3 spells CASSPLGESNEQFF. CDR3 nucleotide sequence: TGTGCCAGCAGCCCGTTGGGGGAGTCTAATGAGCAGTTCTTC.

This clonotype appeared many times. CDR3 region: CASSAGKPYYGYTF. DNA of the CDR3: TGTGCCAGCAGTGCCGGGAAGCCCTACTATGGCTACACCTTC. The chain has TRBV2 and TRBJ1-2; D is uncertain. Trimming took 4 bases from V and 3 from J, leaving 12 bases between them. The germline CDR1 and CDR2 sequences are SNHLY and FYNNEI. CDR3 length: 14 amino acids.

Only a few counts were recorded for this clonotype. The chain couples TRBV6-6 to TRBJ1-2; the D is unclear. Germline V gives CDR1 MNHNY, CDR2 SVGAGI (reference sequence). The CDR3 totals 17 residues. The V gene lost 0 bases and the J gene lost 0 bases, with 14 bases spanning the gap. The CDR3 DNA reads TGTGCCAGCAGTTACTCGTGGAGGGAAACAGCTAACTATGGCTACACCTTC. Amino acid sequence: CASSYSWRETANYGYTF.

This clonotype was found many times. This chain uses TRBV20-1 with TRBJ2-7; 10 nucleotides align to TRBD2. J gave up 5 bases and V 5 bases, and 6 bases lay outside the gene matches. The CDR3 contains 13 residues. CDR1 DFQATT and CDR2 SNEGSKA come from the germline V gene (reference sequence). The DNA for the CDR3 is TGCAGTGCTGATAGAGCGGGAGGGGACGAGCAGTACTTC. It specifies CSADRAGGDEQYF.

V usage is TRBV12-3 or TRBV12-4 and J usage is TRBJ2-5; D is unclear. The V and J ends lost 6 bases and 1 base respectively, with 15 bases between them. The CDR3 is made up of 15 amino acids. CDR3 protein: CASSTTAGIQETQYF. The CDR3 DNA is TGTGCCAGCAGCACGACTGCAGGCATCCAAGAGACCCAGTACTTC.

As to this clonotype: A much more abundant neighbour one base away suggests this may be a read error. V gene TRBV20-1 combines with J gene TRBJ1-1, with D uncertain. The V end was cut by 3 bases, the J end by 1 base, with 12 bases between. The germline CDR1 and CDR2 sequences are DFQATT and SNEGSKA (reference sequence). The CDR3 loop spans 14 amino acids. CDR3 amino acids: CSARSYVPNTEAFF. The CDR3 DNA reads TGCAGTGCTAGGTCCTATGTTCCGAACACTGAAGCTTTCTTT.

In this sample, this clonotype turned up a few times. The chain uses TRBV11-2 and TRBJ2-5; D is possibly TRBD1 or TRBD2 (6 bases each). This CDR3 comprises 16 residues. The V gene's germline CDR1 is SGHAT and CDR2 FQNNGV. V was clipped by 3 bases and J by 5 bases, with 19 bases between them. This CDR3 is CASSLGPRGGRETQYF. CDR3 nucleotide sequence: TGTGCCAGCAGCTTGGGACCCAGGGGAGGTCGGGAGACCCAGTACTTC.

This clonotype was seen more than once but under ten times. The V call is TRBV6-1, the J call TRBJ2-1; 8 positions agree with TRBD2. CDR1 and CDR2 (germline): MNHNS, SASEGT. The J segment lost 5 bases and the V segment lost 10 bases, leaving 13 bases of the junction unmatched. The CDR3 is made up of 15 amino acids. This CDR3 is CATTESGSIDNEQFF. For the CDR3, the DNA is TGTGCCACAACAGAAAGCGGGAGCATAGACAATGAGCAGTTCTTC.

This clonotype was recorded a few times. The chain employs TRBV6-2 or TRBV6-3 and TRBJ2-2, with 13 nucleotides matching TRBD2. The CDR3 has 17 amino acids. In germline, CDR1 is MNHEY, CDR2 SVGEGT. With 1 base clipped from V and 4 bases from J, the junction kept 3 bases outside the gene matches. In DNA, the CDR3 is TGTGCCAGCAGTTACTATGGACTAGCGGGAGCCACCGGGGAGCTGTTTTTT. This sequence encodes CASSYYGLAGATGELFF.

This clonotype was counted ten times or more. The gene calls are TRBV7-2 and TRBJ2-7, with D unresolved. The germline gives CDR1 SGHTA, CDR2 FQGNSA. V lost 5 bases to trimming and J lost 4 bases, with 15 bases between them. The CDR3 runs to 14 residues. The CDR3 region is CASSPSWEGYEQYF. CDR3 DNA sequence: TGTGCCAGCAGCCCCTCTTGGGAAGGATACGAGCAGTACTTC.

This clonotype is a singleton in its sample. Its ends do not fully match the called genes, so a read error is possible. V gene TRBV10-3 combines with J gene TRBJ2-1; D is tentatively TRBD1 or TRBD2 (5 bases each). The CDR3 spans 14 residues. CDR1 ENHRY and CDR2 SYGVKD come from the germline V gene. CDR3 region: CATSEPPGRNEQFF. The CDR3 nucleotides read TGTGCCACCAGTGAGCCCCCGGGGCGTAATGAGCAGTTCTTC.

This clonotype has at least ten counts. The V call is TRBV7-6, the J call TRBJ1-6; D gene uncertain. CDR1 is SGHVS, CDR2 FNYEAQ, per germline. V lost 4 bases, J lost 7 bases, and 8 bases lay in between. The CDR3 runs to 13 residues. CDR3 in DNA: TGTGCCAGCAGCTCACTGGCGAATTCACCCCTCCACTTT. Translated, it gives CASSSLANSPLHF.

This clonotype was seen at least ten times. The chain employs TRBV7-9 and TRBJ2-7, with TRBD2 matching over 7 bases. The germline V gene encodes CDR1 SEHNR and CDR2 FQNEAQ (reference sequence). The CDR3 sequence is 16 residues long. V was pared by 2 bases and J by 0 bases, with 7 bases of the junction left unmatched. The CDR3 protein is CASSLSSGPSSYEQYF. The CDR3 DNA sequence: TGTGCCAGCAGCTTAAGTAGCGGGCCGAGCTCCTACGAGCAGTACTTC.

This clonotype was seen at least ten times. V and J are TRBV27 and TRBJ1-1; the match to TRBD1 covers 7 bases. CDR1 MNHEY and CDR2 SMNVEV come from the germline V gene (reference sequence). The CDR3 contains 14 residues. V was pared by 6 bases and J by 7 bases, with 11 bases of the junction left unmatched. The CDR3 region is CASRGFRGYGEAFF. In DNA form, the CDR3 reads TGTGCCAGCAGGGGATTCAGGGGGTACGGTGAAGCTTTCTTT.

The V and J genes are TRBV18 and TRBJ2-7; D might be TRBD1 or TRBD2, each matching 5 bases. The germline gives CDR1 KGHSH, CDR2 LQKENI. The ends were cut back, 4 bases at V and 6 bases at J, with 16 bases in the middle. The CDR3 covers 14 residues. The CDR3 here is CASSLGPSSSEQYF. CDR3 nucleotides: TGTGCCAGCTCACTGGGACCCTCAAGCTCCGAGCAGTACTTC.

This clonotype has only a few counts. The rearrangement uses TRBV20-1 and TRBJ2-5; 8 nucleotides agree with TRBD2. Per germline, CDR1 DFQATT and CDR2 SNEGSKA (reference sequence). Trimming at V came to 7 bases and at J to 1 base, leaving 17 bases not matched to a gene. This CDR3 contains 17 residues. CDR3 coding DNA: TGCAGTGTTCTTCCCTCTAATGGACTAGCCGGCCAAGAGACCCAGTACTTC. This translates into CSVLPSNGLAGQETQYF.

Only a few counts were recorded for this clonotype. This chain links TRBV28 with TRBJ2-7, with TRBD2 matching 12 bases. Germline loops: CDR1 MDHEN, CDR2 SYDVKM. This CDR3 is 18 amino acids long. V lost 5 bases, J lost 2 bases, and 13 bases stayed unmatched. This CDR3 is CASSESSGRAVLAYEQYF. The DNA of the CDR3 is TGTGCCAGCAGTGAATCTAGCGGGAGGGCCGTCCTAGCCTACGAGCAGTACTTC.

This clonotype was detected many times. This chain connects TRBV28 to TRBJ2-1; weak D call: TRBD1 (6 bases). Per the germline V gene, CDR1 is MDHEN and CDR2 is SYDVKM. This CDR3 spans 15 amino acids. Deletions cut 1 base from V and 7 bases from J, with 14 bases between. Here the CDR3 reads CASSLYLERGNEQFF. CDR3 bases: TGTGCCAGCAGTTTATACCTTGAAAGGGGGAATGAGCAGTTCTTC. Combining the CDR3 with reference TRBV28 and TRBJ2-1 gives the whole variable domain DVKVTQSSRYLVKRTGEKVFLECVQDMDHENMFWYRQDPGLGLRLIYFSYDVKMKEKGDIPEGYSVSREKKERFSLILESASTNQTSMYLCASSLYLERGNEQFFGPGTRLTVL.

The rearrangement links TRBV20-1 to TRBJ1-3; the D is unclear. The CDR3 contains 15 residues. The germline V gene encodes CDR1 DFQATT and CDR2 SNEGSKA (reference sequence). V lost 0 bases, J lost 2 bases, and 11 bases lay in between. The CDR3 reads CSARDTAGTGNTIYF. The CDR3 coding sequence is TGCAGTGCTAGAGATACCGCCGGTACTGGAAACACCATATATTTT.

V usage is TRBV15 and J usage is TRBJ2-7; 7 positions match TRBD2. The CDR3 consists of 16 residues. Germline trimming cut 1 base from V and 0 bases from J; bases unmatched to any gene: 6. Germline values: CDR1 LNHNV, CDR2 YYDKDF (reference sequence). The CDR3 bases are TGTGCCACCAGCAGAGGAGAGGGAGGGAGCTCCTACGAGCAGTACTTC. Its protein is CATSRGEGGSSYEQYF.

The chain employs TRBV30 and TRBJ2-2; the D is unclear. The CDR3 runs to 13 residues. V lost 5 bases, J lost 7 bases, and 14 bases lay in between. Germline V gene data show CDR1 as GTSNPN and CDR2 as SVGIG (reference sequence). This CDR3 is CAWDRVFSGELFF. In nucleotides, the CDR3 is TGTGCCTGGGACCGGGTTTTTAGCGGGGAGCTGTTTTTT.